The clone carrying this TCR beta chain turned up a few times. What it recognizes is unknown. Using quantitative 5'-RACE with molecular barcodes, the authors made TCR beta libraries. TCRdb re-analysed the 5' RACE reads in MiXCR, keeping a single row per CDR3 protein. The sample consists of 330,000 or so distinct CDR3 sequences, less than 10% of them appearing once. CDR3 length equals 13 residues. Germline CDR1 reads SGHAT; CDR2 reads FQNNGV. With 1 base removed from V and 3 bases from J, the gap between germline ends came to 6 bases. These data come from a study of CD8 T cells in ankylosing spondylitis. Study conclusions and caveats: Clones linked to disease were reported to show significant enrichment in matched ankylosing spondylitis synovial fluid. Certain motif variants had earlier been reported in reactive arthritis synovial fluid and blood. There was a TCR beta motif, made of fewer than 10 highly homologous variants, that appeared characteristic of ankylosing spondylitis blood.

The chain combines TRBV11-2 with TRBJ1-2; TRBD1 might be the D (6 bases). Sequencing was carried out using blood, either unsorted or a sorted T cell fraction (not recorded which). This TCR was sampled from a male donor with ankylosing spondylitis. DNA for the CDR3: TGTGCCAGCAGCTTAGGGACAGACTATGGCTACACCTTC. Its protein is CASSLGTDYGYTF.